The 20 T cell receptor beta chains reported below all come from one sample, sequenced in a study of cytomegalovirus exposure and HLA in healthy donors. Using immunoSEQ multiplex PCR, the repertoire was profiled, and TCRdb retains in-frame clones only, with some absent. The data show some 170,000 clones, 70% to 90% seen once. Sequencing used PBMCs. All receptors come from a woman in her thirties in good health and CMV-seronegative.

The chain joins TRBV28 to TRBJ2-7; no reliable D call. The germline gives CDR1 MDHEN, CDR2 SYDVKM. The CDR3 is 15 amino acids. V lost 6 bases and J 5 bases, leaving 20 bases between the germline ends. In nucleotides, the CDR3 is TGTGCCAGCAGCCTAGGTCTGGGCCAGAACCACGAGCAGTACTTC. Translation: CASSLGLGQNHEQYF.

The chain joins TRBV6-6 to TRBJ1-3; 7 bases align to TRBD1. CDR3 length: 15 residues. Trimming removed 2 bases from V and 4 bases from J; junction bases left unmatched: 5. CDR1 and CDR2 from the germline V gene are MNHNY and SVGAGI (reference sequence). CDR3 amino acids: CASSYGDREGNTIYF. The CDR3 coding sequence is TGTGCCAGCAGTTACGGGGACAGAGAGGGAAACACCATATATTTT.

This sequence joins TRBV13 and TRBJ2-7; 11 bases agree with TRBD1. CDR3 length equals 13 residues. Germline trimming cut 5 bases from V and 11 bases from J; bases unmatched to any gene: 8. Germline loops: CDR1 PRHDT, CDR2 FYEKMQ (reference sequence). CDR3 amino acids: CASSPDRGRGKYF. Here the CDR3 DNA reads TGTGCCAGCAGCCCGGACAGGGGGCGCGGGAAGTACTTC.

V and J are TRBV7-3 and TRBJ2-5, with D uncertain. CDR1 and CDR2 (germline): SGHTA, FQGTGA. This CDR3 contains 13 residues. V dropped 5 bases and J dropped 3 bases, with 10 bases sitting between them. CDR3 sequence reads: CASSPNSKETQYF. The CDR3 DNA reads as TGTGCCAGCAGCCCGAACTCGAAAGAGACCCAGTACTTC.

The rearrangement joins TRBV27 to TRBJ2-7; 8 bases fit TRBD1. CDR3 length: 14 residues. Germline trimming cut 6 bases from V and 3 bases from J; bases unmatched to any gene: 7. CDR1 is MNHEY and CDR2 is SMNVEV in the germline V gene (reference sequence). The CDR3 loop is CASRQLGQGYEQYF. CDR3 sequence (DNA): TGTGCCAGCAGGCAGCTTGGACAGGGCTACGAGCAGTACTTC.

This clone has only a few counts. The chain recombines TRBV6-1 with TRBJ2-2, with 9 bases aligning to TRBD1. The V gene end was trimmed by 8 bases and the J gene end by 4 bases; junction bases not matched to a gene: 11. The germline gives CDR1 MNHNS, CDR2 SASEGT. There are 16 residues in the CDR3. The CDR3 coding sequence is TGTGCCAGCCGTGGGAAGGGGACAGGGAGCACCGGGGAGCTGTTTTTT. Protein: CASRGKGTGSTGELFF.

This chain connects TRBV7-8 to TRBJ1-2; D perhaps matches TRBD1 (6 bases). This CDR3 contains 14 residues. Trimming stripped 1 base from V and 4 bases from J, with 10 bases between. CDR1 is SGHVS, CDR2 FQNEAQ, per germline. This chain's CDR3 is CASSLGPQGYGYTF. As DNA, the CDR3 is TGTGCCAGCAGCTTAGGGCCACAGGGCTATGGCTACACCTTC. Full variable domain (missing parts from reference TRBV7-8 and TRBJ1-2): GAGVSQSPRYKVAKRGQDVALRCDPISGHVSLFWYQQALGQGPEFLTYFQNEAQLDKSGLPSDRFFAERPEGSVSTLKIQRTQQEDSAVYLCASSLGPQGYGYTFGSGTRLTVV.

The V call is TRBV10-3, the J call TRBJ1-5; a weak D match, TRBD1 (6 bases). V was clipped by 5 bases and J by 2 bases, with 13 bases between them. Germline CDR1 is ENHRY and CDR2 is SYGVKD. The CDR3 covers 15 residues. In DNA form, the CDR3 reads TGTGCCATCAGTAACACAGGGTCCGGCAATCAGCCCCAGCATTTT. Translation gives CAISNTGSGNQPQHF.

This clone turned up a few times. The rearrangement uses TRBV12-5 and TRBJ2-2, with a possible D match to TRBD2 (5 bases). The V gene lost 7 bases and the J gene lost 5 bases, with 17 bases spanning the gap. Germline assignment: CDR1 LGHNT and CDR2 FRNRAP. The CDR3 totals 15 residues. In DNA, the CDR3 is TGTGCTAGTGCCAACCTTGGGAGCGGAACCGGGGAGCTGTTTTTT. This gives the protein CASANLGSGTGELFF.

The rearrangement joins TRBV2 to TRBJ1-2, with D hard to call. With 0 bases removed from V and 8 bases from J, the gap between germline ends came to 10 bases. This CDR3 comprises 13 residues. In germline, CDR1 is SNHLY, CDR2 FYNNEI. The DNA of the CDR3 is TGTGCCAGCAGTGAAGCGGGTCTTTTCGGCTACACCTTC. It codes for CASSEAGLFGYTF.

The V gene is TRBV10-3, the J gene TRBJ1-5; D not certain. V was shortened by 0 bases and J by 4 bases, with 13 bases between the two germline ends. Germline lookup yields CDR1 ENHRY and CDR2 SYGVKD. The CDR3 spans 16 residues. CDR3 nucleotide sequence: TGTGCCATCAGTGAGTCGGTGATTTCAAGAAATCAGCCCCAGCATTTT. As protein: CAISESVISRNQPQHF.

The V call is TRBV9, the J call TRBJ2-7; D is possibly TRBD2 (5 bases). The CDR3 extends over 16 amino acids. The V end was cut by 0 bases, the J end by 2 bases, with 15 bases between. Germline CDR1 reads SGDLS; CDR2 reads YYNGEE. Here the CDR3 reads CASSVGQLSGAYEQYF. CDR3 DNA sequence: TGTGCCAGCAGCGTAGGTCAATTGAGCGGAGCCTACGAGCAGTACTTC.

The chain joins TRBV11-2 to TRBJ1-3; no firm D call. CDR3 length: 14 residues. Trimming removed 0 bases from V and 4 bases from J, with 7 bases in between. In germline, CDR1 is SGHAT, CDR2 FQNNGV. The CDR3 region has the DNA TGTGCCAGCAGCTTAGAGCGAGGAGGAAACACCATATATTTT. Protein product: CASSLERGGNTIYF.

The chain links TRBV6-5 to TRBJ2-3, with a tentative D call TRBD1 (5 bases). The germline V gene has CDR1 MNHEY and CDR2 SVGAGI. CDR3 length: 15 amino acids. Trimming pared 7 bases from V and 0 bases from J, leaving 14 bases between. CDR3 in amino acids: CASNWQGRSTDTQYF. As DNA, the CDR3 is TGTGCCAGCAACTGGCAGGGTAGGAGCACAGATACGCAGTATTTT.

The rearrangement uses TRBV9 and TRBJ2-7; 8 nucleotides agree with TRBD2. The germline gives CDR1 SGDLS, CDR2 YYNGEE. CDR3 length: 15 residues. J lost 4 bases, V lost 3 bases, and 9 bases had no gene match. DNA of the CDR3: TGTGCCAGCAGCGCCGAATCTAGCGGGCCTTACGAGCAGTACTTC. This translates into CASSAESSGPYEQYF. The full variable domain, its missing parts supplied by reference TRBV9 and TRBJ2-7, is DSGVTQTPKHLITATGQRVTLRCSPRSGDLSVYWYQQSLDQGLQFLIQYYNGEERAKGNILERFSAQQFPDLHSELNLSSLELGDSALYFCASSAESSGPYEQYFGPGTRLTVT.

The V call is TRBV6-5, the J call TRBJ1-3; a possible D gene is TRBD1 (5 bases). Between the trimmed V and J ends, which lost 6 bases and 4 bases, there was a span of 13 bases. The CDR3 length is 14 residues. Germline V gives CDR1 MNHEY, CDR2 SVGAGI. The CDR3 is CASRRGIGGNTIYF. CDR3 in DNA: TGTGCCAGCAGGCGGGGCATTGGCGGAAACACCATATATTTT.

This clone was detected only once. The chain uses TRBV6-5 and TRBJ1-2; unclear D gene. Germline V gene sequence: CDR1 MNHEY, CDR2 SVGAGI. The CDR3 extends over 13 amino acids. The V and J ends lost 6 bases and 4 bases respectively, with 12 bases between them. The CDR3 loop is CASSGEGIYGYTF. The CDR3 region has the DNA TGTGCCAGCAGCGGCGAGGGCATCTATGGCTACACCTTC.

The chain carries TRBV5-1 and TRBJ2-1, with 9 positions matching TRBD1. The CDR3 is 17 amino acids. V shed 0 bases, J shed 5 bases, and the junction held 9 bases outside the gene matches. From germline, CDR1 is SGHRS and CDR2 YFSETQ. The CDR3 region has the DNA TGCGCCAGCAGCTTGGCCCCTGGGACAGGGTGGGACAATGAGCAGTTCTTC. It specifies CASSLAPGTGWDNEQFF.

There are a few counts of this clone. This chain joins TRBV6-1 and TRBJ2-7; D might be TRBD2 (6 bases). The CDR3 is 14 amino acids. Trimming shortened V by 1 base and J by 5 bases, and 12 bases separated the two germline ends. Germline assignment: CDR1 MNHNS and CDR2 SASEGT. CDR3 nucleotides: TGTGCCAGCAGTGAAGAGCATCGGGAGCACGAGCAGTACTTC. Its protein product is CASSEEHREHEQYF.

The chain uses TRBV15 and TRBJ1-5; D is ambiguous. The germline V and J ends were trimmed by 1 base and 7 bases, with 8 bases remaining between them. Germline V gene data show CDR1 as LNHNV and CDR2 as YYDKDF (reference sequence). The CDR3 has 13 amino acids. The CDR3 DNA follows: TGTGCCACCAGCAGAGGTTCGGGACAGCCCCAGCATTTT. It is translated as CATSRGSGQPQHF.